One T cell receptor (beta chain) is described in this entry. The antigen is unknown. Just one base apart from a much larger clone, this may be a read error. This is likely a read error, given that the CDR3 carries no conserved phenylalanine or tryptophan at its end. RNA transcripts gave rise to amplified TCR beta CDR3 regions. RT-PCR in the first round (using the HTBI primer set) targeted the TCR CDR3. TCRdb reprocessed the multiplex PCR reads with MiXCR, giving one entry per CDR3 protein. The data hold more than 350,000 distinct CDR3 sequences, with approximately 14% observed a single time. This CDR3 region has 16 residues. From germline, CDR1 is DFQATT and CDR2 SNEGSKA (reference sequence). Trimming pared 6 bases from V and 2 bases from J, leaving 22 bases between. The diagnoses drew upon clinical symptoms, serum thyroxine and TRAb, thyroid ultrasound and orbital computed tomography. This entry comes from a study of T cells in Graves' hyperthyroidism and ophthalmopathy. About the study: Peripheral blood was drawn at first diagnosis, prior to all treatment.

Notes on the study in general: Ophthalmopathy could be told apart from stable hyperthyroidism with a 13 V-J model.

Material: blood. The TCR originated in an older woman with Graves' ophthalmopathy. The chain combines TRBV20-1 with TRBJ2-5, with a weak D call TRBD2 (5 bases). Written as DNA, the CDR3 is TGCAGTGCCCGAGGGTGGCGCAAGGCGGATCAAGAGACCCAGTACCTC. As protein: CSARGWRKADQETQYL.